The 10 T cell receptor beta chains reported below all come from one sample, sequenced in a study of cytomegalovirus exposure and HLA in healthy donors. Amplification used 60 Vbeta primers and 13 Jbeta primers. Using immunoSEQ multiplex PCR, the repertoire was profiled, and TCRdb retains in-frame clones only, with some absent. The table includes 90,000 or so clones, 55% to 75% detected once. The sequencing sample was made of PBMCs. These receptors originate from a woman aged 18-35 years in good health and CMV-seropositive.

This chain links TRBV2 with TRBJ1-1, with unresolved D. The CDR3 loop spans 13 amino acids. Germline V CDR1 and CDR2: SNHLY, FYNNEI. V was shortened by 6 bases and J by 0 bases, with 8 bases between the two germline ends. As DNA, the CDR3 is TGTGCCAGCAGCGTGACACTGAACACTGAAGCTTTCTTT. Its protein is CASSVTLNTEAFF.

V gene TRBV4-3 combines with J gene TRBJ1-6; tentatively, D is TRBD1 (6 bases). Germline V gives CDR1 LGHNA, CDR2 YSLEER. There are 16 residues in the CDR3. V shed 0 bases and J shed 6 bases, with 12 bases lying between them. CDR3 nucleotides: TGCGCCAGCAGCCAAGAGGGGGGGCAGGGTAATTCACCCCTCCACTTT. Its protein product is CASSQEGGQGNSPLHF.

The chain has TRBV6-1 and TRBJ2-1; tentative D call: TRBD2 (6 bases). The CDR3 covers 17 residues. V lost 1 base and J 0 bases, leaving 13 bases between the germline ends. From germline, CDR1 is MNHNS and CDR2 SASEGT. The CDR3 bases are TGTGCCAGCAGTGAAGTACCCGGGAGTAGCTCCTACAATGAGCAGTTCTTC. Its translation: CASSEVPGSSSYNEQFF.

This clone was observed a few times. The chain combines TRBV11-2 with TRBJ1-2; D gene ambiguous. The V gene lost 7 bases and the J gene lost 2 bases, with 11 bases spanning the gap. The CDR3 is made up of 13 amino acids. Germline V gene lookup returns CDR1 SGHAT and CDR2 FQNNGV. The DNA for the CDR3 is TGTGCCAGCACCGGGTCCCCGAACTATGGCTACACCTTC. This sequence encodes CASTGSPNYGYTF.

J is TRBJ1-5 and V is TRBV7-2, with 9 bases identical to TRBD1. Germline V gene data show CDR1 as SGHTA and CDR2 as FQGNSA. The CDR3 extends over 14 amino acids. V was pared by 5 bases and J by 6 bases, with 5 bases of the junction left unmatched. CDR3 in amino acids: CASSPGDRAQPQHF. The CDR3 nucleotides are TGTGCCAGCAGCCCGGGGGACAGGGCTCAGCCCCAGCATTTT.

This clone was observed a few times. The chain combines TRBV14 with TRBJ2-7; TRBD2 is a possible D gene (5 bases). The V and J ends lost 4 bases and 7 bases respectively, with 17 bases between them. Germline CDR1 and CDR2: SGHDN and FVKESK. This CDR3 has 14 residues. The chain's CDR3 is CASSPRLAGGEQYF. The CDR3 bases are TGTGCCAGCAGCCCAAGGCTGGCCGGCGGGGAGCAGTACTTC.

The chain has TRBV5-1 and TRBJ1-3; 8 nucleotides line up with TRBD1. From germline, CDR1 is SGHRS and CDR2 YFSETQ. The CDR3 is made up of 14 amino acids. Trimming cost V 2 bases and J 4 bases; bases outside gene matches: 2. CDR3 residues: CASSLRDRGNTIYF. The DNA for the CDR3 is TGCGCCAGCAGCTTAAGGGACAGGGGAAACACCATATATTTT.

This sequence joins TRBV6-1 and TRBJ1-5, with D maybe TRBD1 (5 bases). This CDR3 comprises 19 residues. The ends were cut back, 1 base at V and 0 bases at J, with 19 bases in the middle. Germline CDR1 and CDR2: MNHNS and SASEGT. CDR3 region: CASSEGRRKRGLSNQPQHF. CDR3 bases: TGTGCCAGCAGTGAAGGCCGTAGAAAAAGGGGCCTTAGCAATCAGCCCCAGCATTTT.

A word on this clone: A junction boundary mismatches the germline segment, possibly from a read error. The same CDR3 arises from other DNA sequences in this sample as well. The V call is TRBV28, the J call TRBJ1-1; no reliable D call. The germline gives CDR1 MDHEN, CDR2 SYDVKM. This CDR3 spans 12 amino acids. The CDR3 DNA reads as TGTGCGCTAGGAGGAGGCGGAACTGAAGCTTTCTTC. Residues: CALGGGGTEAFF.

J is TRBJ1-5 and V is TRBV4-3; 9 bases are shared with TRBD1. This CDR3 contains 15 residues. Losses at the gene ends were 3 bases for V and 4 bases for J; bases not matched to a gene: 4. In germline, CDR1 is LGHNA, CDR2 YSLEER. The CDR3: CASSQGQGPNQPQHF. The CDR3 region has the DNA TGCGCCAGCAGCCAGGGACAGGGCCCAAATCAGCCCCAGCATTTT.